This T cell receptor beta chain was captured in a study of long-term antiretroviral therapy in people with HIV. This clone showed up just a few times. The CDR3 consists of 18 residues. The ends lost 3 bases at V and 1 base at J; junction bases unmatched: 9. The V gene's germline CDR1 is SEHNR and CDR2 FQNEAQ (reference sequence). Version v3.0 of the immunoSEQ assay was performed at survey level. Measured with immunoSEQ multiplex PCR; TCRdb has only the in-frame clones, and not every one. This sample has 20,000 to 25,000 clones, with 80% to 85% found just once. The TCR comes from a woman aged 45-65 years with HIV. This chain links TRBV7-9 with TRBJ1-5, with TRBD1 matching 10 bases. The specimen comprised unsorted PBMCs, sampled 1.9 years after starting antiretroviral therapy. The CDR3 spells CASSLDRGGVRSNQPQHF. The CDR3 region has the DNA TGTGCCAGCAGCTTGGACAGGGGGGGAGTAAGAAGCAATCAGCCCCAGCATTTT.